This T cell receptor (beta chain) was sequenced in a study of shared clonotypes between healthy human individuals. Profiling relied on immunoSEQ multiplex PCR, and the TCRdb table lists in-frame clones only, not all of them. The table lists around 2,000,000 clones, around 95% of them singletons. V dropped 5 bases and J dropped 1 base, with 11 bases sitting between them. Germline values: CDR1 MGHDK, CDR2 SYGVNS. The CDR3 runs to 14 residues. All donors were healthy HIV-negative adults lacking recent acute infections or vaccinations. Material for sequencing was naive CD4+ T cells sorted from blood. The subset here: CD45RA+ positively selected. The receptor was isolated from a man younger than 30 in good health. The rearrangement joins TRBV25-1 to TRBJ2-5; D remains unclear. This CDR3 is CASSLMGGQETQYF. The CDR3 DNA follows: TGTGCCAGCAGTCTTATGGGCGGCCAAGAGACCCAGTACTTC.